This TCR beta chain was documented in a study of cytomegalovirus exposure and HLA in healthy donors. Findings and limits, study-wide: Compared with the roughly 670-donor mean, an Asian-associated ancestry cluster reportedly had fewer N-insertions, according to a later analysis.

This clone was counted a few times. What it binds is unknown. With 60 Vbeta and 13 Jbeta primers, the PCR was carried out. The repertoire was sequenced with immunoSEQ multiplex PCR; TCRdb's copy has only in-frame clones and lacks some. The repertoire has tens of thousands of clones, about 63% of them found once; the top ten carry about 6.7%. This receptor was taken from a woman aged 25 to 39 in good health and CMV-seronegative. Sequencing input: PBMCs.

As DNA, the CDR3 is TGCGCCAGCAGCCCACCCCAGGGGAACACCGGGGAGCTGTTTTTT. Translating gives CASSPPQGNTGELFF. The rearrangement joins TRBV4-1 to TRBJ2-2, with D possibly matching TRBD1 (5 bases). The CDR3 extends over 15 amino acids. The germline V gene has CDR1 MGHRA and CDR2 YSYEKL. Trimming took off 4 bases at V and 1 base at J, with 10 bases between the two ends.